This T cell receptor beta chain was obtained from a study of cytomegalovirus exposure and HLA in healthy donors (TCRdb year 2017). Study-wide context: According to an earlier analysis of a few hundred of the donors, about 190 million T cells yielded 90 million to 130 million unique TCR beta sequences and 276 Gb of sequence data. Because of strong linkage in the cohort, a few DR-DQ haplotypes were treated as single units for association and clustering. The study aimed to test whether signatures of past pathogen exposure could be identified by cataloging public T cell receptors. An early release that covered roughly 600 HLA-typed donors contained about 290 gigabases of sequencing data and tens of millions of unique TCR sequences. In a later analysis, previously published TCR beta repertoires from several hundred donors were re-analyzed and high-resolution HLA genotyping was added so that TCR occurrence patterns could be studied. Rather than using new phenotypic data, the later analysis identified candidate immune exposures from TCR beta sequences and from how often those sequences occurred across donors. Among the roughly 400 genotyped donors, approximately 82% belonged to the genetic ancestry cluster associated with self-reported Caucasian donors. In a later genetic analysis, genome-wide SNP genotypes for about 65% of the roughly 670 donors were used, and that subset was treated as a discovery cohort. Among almost 400 genotyped donors of the cohort, an average of roughly 240,000 unique TCR beta nucleotide sequences were sequenced per donor, around a sixth of them non-productive. High-throughput TCR immunosequencing, statistical association of individual TCRs with disease status, and machine learning were combined to predict cytomegalovirus infection status. Class I and class II HLA loci were covered by the typing at four-digit resolution. Every discovery cohort repertoire had been produced on one sequencing platform. The number of donors typed differed by locus, with about 620-630 for A, B, C, DRB1 and DQB1, 522 for DQA1, 600 to 610 for DPA1, and 450 to 480 for DPB1. Donor age, sex, ethnicity and CMV serostatus were compiled alongside the repertoire data. The T cell repertoires of 670 or so subjects were profiled by immunosequencing and related to cytomegalovirus serostatus. Besides the first cohort of some 670 subjects, a separate validation cohort made up of roughly 120 different subjects was used. An earlier analysis of approximately 640 of the donors applied high-throughput TCR beta sequencing to assess whether each TCR beta V gene segment acted as functional or pseudogenic.

The CDR3, from cysteine to phenylalanine, totals 15 residues. The read is trimmed to its CDR3 DNA, 45 bases read in frame from base 1. Per the germline V gene, MDHEN is the CDR1 and SYDVKM is the CDR2. The research as a whole found: HLA typing was unavailable for some donors at each locus, so association tests used only the typed subset. The study listed approximately 160 TCR beta chains as associated with cytomegalovirus. The earlier analysis of 587 of the donors excluded roughly 17 rarely observed V segments, including chromosome 9 orphons, because counts were too low. In a later genetic analysis, fewer N-insertions in productive TCRs were reported among donors in an Asian-associated ancestry cluster than the 666-donor mean. According to a later analysis, TCR association rates differed among HLA loci, with DRB1 alleles showing the most associated TCRs and HLA-C alleles showing the fewest. A further reported finding was that TCR beta sequences accurately predicted the HLA-A and HLA-B alleles for most subjects in the first cohort. Broadly in line with IMGT annotations, most TCR beta V segments showed up in productive rearrangements about 87% or about 30% of the time in an earlier analysis of 450 to 600 of the donors. A few of the identified cytomegalovirus-associated TCR beta chains were confirmed in vitro to be specific for cytomegalovirus antigens. The presence/absence analyses assumed that sequencing depth was roughly uniform across donors, and that assumption may not be true. According to a later analysis, most CMV-associated TCR beta chains appeared to be HLA-restricted, and the HLA associations seemed to be driven largely by CMV exposure. The classifier was reported to diagnose cytomegalovirus status with high specificity and sensitivity in both the original cohort and the validation cohort. Compared with equally common non-associated chains, HLA-associated TCR beta chains in a later analysis were more clonally expanded and had lower generation probabilities. Correlated functional status among segregating V segments might reflect linkage disequilibrium, but an unknown experimental factor could not be ruled out. According to the authors, the approach could potentially be generalized to other disease states and immunological phenotypes. Strong co-occurrence of HLA alleles, especially DR and DQ, made assigning TCR associations to individual alleles difficult. A later analysis reported that several top co-occurrence clusters appeared linked to parvovirus B19, influenza, CMV and Epstein-Barr virus. Immune exposure information for the cohort was limited to CMV serostatus. While some public TCRs were present in many individuals, most TCR sequences turned up only very rarely across donors. At a false discovery rate of 0.05, a later analysis linked fewer than 20,000 TCR beta sequences to specific HLA alleles. A group of highly shared sequence variants was considered likely to be a technical artifact of the sequencing pipeline. Some IMGT-functional V segments, including TRBV6-2 and TRBV6-3, could not be told apart with the 87-base-pair reads, so those segments were excluded. In a later genetic analysis, a missense DCLRE1C variant was associated with V-gene and J-gene trimming of TCR beta chains, and the association was replicated in an independent cohort. This cohort had only TCR beta chains sequenced, and the lack of alpha or paired-chain data limited which features could be detected.

The cohort was made up of 500 to 800 healthy bone marrow donors. At the time of sampling, every cohort member was nominally healthy, though immune exposures that went unrecorded were likely present. The donor was CMV seropositive and belonged to the group of about 290 seropositive cohort members. Every donor gave a peripheral blood sample, and the peripheral blood mononuclear cells from that sample were used for TCR beta sequencing. Genomic DNA was extracted from the blood cell samples with the Qiagen DNeasy Blood Extraction Kit. The protocol used for the library was the immunoSEQ multiplex PCR assay. For the multiplex PCR, a mixture combining 60 forward primers for TCR Vbeta segments and 13 reverse primers for TCR Jbeta segments was used. A multiplex PCR assay on genomic DNA amplified the CDR3 region of rearranged TCR beta genes. Amplified TCR beta libraries were sequenced as 87-base-pair reads on the Illumina HiSeq System. The study's own analysis went as follows. In a later analysis, 70 million to 95 million unique TCR beta chains were counted across the 500 to 850 repertoires, and roughly 11 million of these chains were shared by at least two donors. A nearest-neighbor algorithm error-corrected the raw reads and collapsed the reads into unique sequences, merging closely related sequences to remove PCR and sequencing errors. To assign V, D and J gene segments, CDR3 sequences were aligned to IMGT reference sequences. For a sequence to be retained, at least a six-nucleotide match to both a V gene segment and a J gene segment was required. Rearrangements were classified as productive when the CDR3 lacked stop codons and remained in frame with V and J, and all other rearrangements were classified as non-productive. Following IMGT convention, CDR3 was defined as the stretch from the second conserved V-encoded cysteine up to the conserved J-encoded phenylalanine. The earlier analysis of approximately 500 of the donors excluded sequences that lacked an unambiguous match to a single V gene segment. In an earlier analysis of about 590 of the donors, a V segment was called functional when productive rearrangements were above 56.7%, and segregating when the standard deviation between donors exceeded 5%. To diagnose cytomegalovirus status from the catalog of TCR beta chain sequences, a statistical classification framework was built. In a later analysis, TCR nucleotide sequences were compared against IMGT/GENE-DB human TR gene sequences so that V and J genes could be assigned. A later analysis assigned CDR3 sequences and most-parsimonious VDJ recombination scenarios with the TCRdist pipeline. A later analysis defined each TCR beta chain by its CDR3 amino acid sequence plus V-gene family, and excluded reads lacking a unique V-gene family. To address suspected cross-contamination and a sequencing artifact, a later analysis removed roughly 580 highly shared, low-generation-probability nucleotide sequences. A later analysis calculated a clonal expansion index for each public chain from normalized within-repertoire ranks of inferred template counts. In a later analysis, generation probabilities were computed using a VDJ recombination model fitted to out-of-frame rearrangements, and the results were checked against IGoR. Hypergeometric tests were used in a later analysis to score TCR-TCR, TCR-HLA and TCR-CMV co-occurrence, with a repertoire-size bias correction applied to the TCR pairs. False discovery rates were estimated in a later analysis by permuting HLA or CMV assignments 20 times. A later analysis grouped co-occurring TCRs with DBSCAN, adding TCRdist sequence similarity when clustering within HLA-allele-positive subsets. Repertoires with fewer than 30,000 or more than 120,000 public chains, plus five repertoires with anomalous nucleotide sharing, were excluded from co-occurrence clustering. Here the immuneACCESS table is served through TCRdb, limited to in-frame sequences with V and J called. Missing clones are a known gap in these copies; in checked studies unresolved V genes cover under half, and the rest lacks a known reason. V and J calls plus clone size are reproduced from that table; the DNA served to infer D and trimming. The sample records 95,000 to 150,000 clones, about three fifths of which are singletons. The leading ten clones occupy about 8.1% of the sample.

Comment on this clone: Its antigen is still unknown. Per-base qualities were not stored, and no clone one base away is much larger.

This clonotype was obtained from a woman aged 35 to 49 in good health and CMV-seropositive. The V and J genes are TRBV28 and TRBJ2-5; 8 bases in the middle match TRBD2. The J call may be incorrect, as the DNA end agrees better with TRBJ2-7. The sample comprised PBMCs. The sequenced DNA is TGTGCCAGCACCCCGGGACTAGTCTACTCCTACGAGCAGTACTTC. Translated, this is CASTPGLVYSYEQYF.